Included here is one TCR beta chain sequence, with context. The participants were between about 18 and 90 years old and came from under 25 US areas. In assigning cohorts, the study relied on participant-reported clinical history. Symptom resolution, clearance, or two negative PCRs marked donors in Cohort 3 as recovered. These data belong to a study of blood T cell repertoires in COVID-19. The CDR3 loop spans 15 amino acids. TCRdb's copy holds only in-frame clones and misses some; the assay was immunoSEQ multiplex PCR. Among more than 300,000 clones listed, about 92% were seen once. The chain has TRBV21-1 and TRBJ2-7; the D call of TRBD2 is as the table states it, not checked on the DNA. TRBV21-1 is a recognized pseudogene. The source material was PBMCs or T cells enriched from blood (not recorded which). This sequence was found in a woman under 40 who had recovered from COVID-19. The CDR3 DNA sequence: TGTGCCAGCAGCAATTTGTGCGGGGAAAACTACGAGCAGTACTTC. It specifies CASSNLCGENYEQYF.